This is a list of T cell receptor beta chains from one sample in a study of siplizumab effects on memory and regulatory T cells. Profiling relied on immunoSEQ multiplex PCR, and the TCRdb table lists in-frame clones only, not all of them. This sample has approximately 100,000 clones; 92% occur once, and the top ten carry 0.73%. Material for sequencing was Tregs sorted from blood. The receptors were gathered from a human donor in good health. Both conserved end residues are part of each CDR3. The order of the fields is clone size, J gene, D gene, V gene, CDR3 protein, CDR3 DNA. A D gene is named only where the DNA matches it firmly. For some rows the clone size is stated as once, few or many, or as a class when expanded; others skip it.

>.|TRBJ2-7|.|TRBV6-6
CASSYSPDSYEQYF
TGTGCCAGCAGTTACTCGCCCGACTCCTACGAGCAGTACTTC
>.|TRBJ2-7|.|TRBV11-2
CASSLVTDYYEQYF
TGTGCCAGCAGCTTAGTGACAGACTACTACGAGCAGTACTTC
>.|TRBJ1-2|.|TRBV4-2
CASSQDARQFANYGYTF
TGTGCCAGCAGCCAAGATGCTAGACAGTTTGCTAACTATGGCTACACCTTC
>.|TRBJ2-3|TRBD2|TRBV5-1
CASSGGVALPSTDTQYF
TGCGCCAGCAGCGGGGGGGTAGCTCTGCCTAGCACAGATACGCAGTATTTT
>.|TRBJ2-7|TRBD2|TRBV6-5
CASSSPSSGNYEQYF
TGTGCCAGCAGTTCCCCCTCTAGCGGGAACTACGAGCAGTACTTC
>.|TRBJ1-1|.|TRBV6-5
CASSFVGAANTEAFF
TGTGCCAGCAGTTTCGTAGGGGCCGCGAACACTGAAGCTTTCTTT
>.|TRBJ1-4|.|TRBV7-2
CASSLQGPTNEKLFF
TGTGCCAGCAGCTTACAGGGGCCAACTAATGAAAAACTGTTTTTT
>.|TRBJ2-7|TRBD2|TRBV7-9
CASSNSGRTYEQYF
TGTGCCAGCAGCAATAGCGGGAGAACCTACGAGCAGTACTTC
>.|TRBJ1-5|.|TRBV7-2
CASSLVTGRQPQHF
TGTGCCAGCAGCTTAGTCACAGGGCGGCAGCCCCAGCATTTT
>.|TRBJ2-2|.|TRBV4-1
CASSFTATAVTGELFF
TGCGCCAGCAGCTTCACGGCGACAGCAGTCACCGGGGAGCTGTTTTTT
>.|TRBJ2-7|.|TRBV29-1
CSGASSYEQYF
TGCAGCGGAGCAAGCTCCTACGAGCAGTACTTC
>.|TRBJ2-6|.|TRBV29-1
CSVQTGANVLTF
TGCAGCGTCCAGACTGGGGCCAACGTCCTGACTTTC
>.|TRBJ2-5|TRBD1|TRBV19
CASCRGRGETQYF
TGTGCCAGCTGCAGGGGGCGTGGAGAGACCCAGTACTTC
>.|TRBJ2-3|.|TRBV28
CASTKLGSSTDTQYF
TGTGCCAGCACTAAGTTAGGAAGTAGCACAGATACGCAGTATTTT
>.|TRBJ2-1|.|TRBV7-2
CASSLLPPGTASYNEQFF
TGTGCCAGCAGCTTATTACCCCCCGGGACGGCCTCCTACAATGAGCAGTTCTTC
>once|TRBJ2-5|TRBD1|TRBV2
CASSPDRVETQYF
TGTGCCAGCAGTCCGGACAGGGTCGAGACCCAGTACTTC
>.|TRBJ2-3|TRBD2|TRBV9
CATPGGTSGSEFTSTDTQYF
TGTGCCACCCCGGGGGGGACTAGCGGGAGTGAGTTTACTAGCACAGATACGCAGTATTTT
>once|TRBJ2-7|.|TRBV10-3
CAISEISELYEQYF
TGTGCCATCAGTGAAATATCGGAACTCTACGAGCAGTACTTC
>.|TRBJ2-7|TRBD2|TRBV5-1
CASSLGTSGPLSYEQYF
TGCGCCAGCAGCCTGGGGACTAGCGGGCCCCTCTCCTACGAGCAGTACTTC
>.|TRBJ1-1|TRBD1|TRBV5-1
CASSPRTGDNTEAFF
TGCGCCAGCAGCCCTCGGACAGGGGATAACACTGAAGCTTTCTTT
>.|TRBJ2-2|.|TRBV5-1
CASSYQIGAGTGELFF
TGCGCCAGCAGCTATCAAATTGGGGCCGGCACCGGGGAGCTGTTTTTT
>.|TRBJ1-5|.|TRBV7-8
CASSPDSFNQPQHF
TGTGCCAGCAGCCCGGACAGCTTCAATCAGCCCCAGCATTTT
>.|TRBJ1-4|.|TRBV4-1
CTSSQGRGEKLFF
TGCACCAGCAGCCAAGGGAGGGGGGAAAAACTGTTTTTT
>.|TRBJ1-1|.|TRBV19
CASRRDSGGYTEAFF
TGTGCCAGCCGACGGGACTCGGGAGGGTACACTGAAGCTTTCTTT
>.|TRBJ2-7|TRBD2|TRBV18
CASSPTSGSIIYEQYF
TGTGCCAGCTCACCGACTAGCGGGAGCATTATTTACGAGCAGTACTTC
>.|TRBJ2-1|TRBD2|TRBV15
CATSRGREGLLLGLFF
TGTGCCACCAGCAGAGGTCGGGAGGGCCTTTTATTGGGGCTGTTCTTC
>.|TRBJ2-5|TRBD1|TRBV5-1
CASSSVDRGVETQYF
TGCGCCAGCAGCTCGGTCGACAGGGGGGTTGAGACCCAGTACTTC
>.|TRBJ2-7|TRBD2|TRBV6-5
CASRMTSGATYEQYF
TGTGCCAGCAGGATGACTAGCGGGGCGACCTACGAGCAGTACTTC
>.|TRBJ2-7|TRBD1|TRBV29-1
CSVHDRDSPREQYF
TGCAGCGTCCACGACAGGGATTCCCCGCGCGAGCAGTACTTC
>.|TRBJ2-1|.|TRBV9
CASSVGQGMNRASYNEQFF
TGTGCCAGCAGCGTAGGCCAAGGGATGAACAGGGCCAGCTACAATGAGCAGTTCTTC
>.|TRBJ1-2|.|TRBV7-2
CASSLVRQGTGYTF
TGTGCCAGCAGCTTAGTACGGCAGGGTACTGGCTACACCTTC
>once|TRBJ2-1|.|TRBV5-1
CASSTTGEVHNEQFF
TGCGCCAGCAGCACCACAGGGGAGGTCCACAATGAGCAGTTCTTC
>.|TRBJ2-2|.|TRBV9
CASSVASRRGVGELFF
TGTGCCAGCAGCGTAGCTTCCCGGAGGGGTGTCGGGGAGCTGTTTTTT
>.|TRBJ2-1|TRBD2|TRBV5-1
CASSSSGTTFYNEQFF
TGCGCCAGCAGCTCATCCGGGACTACCTTTTACAATGAGCAGTTCTTC
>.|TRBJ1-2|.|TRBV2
CASTDGLYYGYTF
TGTGCCAGCACCGACGGACTTTATTATGGCTACACCTTC
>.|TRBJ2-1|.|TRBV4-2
CASSQEVRDRRFF
TGTGCCAGCAGCCAAGAGGTTAGGGATAGAAGGTTCTTC
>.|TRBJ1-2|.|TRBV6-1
CASSEVRGPNYGYTF
TGTGCCAGCAGTGAAGTTAGGGGTCCTAACTATGGCTACACCTTC
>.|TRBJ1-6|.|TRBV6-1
CASSEAPHSPLHF
TGTGCCAGCAGTGAAGCCCCTCATTCACCCCTCCACTTT
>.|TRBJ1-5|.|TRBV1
CTSSLAERQANQPQHF
TGCACCAGCAGCCTCGCGGAACGACAGGCTAATCAGCCCCAGCATTTT
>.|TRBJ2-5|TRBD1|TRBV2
CASSRGQGGTQYF
TGTGCCAGCTCGAGAGGACAGGGTGGAACCCAGTACTTC
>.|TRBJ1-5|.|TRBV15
CATSTFGQFSNQPQHF
TGTGCCACCAGCACCTTCGGACAGTTTAGCAATCAGCCCCAGCATTTT
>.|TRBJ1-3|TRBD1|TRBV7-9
CESGRDRGLGNTIYF
TGTGAGTCGGGGAGGGACAGGGGGCTTGGAAACACCATATATTTT
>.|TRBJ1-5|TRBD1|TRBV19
CASGQGKDQPQHF
TGTGCCAGTGGACAGGGGAAGGATCAGCCCCAGCATTTT
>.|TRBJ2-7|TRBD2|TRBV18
CASSPGLAGAEEQYF
TGTGCCAGCTCACCGGGACTAGCGGGAGCGGAGGAGCAGTACTTC
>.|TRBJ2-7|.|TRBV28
CASSYRAEQYF
TGTGCCAGCAGTTACCGGGCCGAGCAGTACTTC
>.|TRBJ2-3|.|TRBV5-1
CASSLGPQKPGTDTQYF
TGCGCCAGCAGCTTAGGCCCTCAAAAGCCTGGCACAGATACGCAGTATTTT
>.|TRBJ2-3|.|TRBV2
CASSGGGRSTDTQYF
TGTGCCAGCAGTGGGGGGGGCAGATCCACAGATACGCAGTATTTT
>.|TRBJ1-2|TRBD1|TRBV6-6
CASRTGNYGYTF
TGTGCCAGCAGGACAGGGAACTATGGCTACACCTTC
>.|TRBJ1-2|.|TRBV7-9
CASSHGQTWGYTF
TGTGCCAGCAGCCACGGACAGACATGGGGCTACACCTTC
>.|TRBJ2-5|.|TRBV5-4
CASSLALQETQYF
TGTGCCAGCAGCTTGGCGTTGCAAGAGACCCAGTACTTC
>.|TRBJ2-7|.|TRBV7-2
CASSTGRGPYEQYF
TGTGCCAGCAGCACAGGGCGCGGTCCCTACGAGCAGTACTTC
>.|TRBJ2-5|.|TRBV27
CASSLVFGARLQETQYF
TGTGCCAGCAGTTTAGTTTTCGGAGCCCGCTTGCAAGAGACCCAGTACTTC
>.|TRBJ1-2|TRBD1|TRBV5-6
CASSLIGTDLLYGYTF
TGTGCCAGCAGCCTCATCGGGACAGATTTACTCTATGGCTACACCTTC
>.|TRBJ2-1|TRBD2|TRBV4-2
CASSQDRPAGARDNEQFF
TGTGCCAGCAGCCAAGATAGGCCAGCGGGAGCGCGAGACAATGAGCAGTTCTTC
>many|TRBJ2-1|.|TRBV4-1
CASSRDNEQFF
TGCGCCAGCAGCCGAGATAATGAGCAGTTCTTC